The 13 T cell receptor beta chains below come from one sample, sequenced in a study of cytomegalovirus exposure and HLA in healthy donors. PCR involved 60 Vbeta and 13 Jbeta primers. This table comes from immunoSEQ multiplex PCR, and its TCRdb copy is limited to in-frame clones, with some not included. The data hold under 70,000 clones, with 70% to 80% observed a single time. Source material: PBMCs. The origin of the receptors is a woman aged 55-69 years in good health and CMV-seropositive.

Of note for this clone: At one boundary the junction diverges from the germline segment, which might be a read error. J is TRBJ2-2 and V is TRBV5-1, with D unclear. Looked up from germline, CDR1 is SGHRS and CDR2 is YFSETQ. This CDR3 spans 14 amino acids. The CDR3 nucleotides are TGCGCCGGCAGCTGGCAGGAACTTACCGAGGAGCTGTTTTTT. Its translation is CAGSWQELTEELFF.

The chain combines TRBV5-1 with TRBJ1-1; tentatively, D is TRBD1 (6 bases). The CDR3 consists of 14 residues. Germline loops: CDR1 SGHRS, CDR2 YFSETQ. V lost 4 bases and J 0 bases, leaving 10 bases between the germline ends. CDR3 sequence: CASSVGGLNTEAFF. CDR3 sequence (DNA): TGCGCCAGCAGCGTAGGGGGTTTGAACACTGAAGCTTTCTTT.

The DNA for the CDR3 is TGTGCCAGCAGCTTAAAGGGGCCCGGGAGGGGACCCCCTGAAGCTTTCTTT. It specifies CASSLKGPGRGPPEAFF. The rearrangement links TRBV7-8 to TRBJ1-1; D is possibly TRBD1 (5 bases). The length of the CDR3 is 17 residues. The germline gives CDR1 SGHVS, CDR2 FQNEAQ. Trimming removed 2 bases at V and 6 bases at J, with 22 bases between.

About this clone itself: This same CDR3 is encoded by further DNA sequences in the sample. This chain connects TRBV7-2 to TRBJ2-7; 11 nucleotides match TRBD2. Germline trimming cut 2 bases from V and 4 bases from J; bases unmatched to any gene: 7. Germline CDR1 reads SGHTA; CDR2 reads FQGNSA. The CDR3 has 16 residues. The CDR3 sequence: CASSLLGLAGGYEQYF. In DNA, the CDR3 is TGTGCCAGCAGCTTACTTGGGCTAGCGGGGGGTTACGAGCAGTACTTC.

The rearrangement links TRBV10-3 to TRBJ1-2; TRBD1 is a possible D gene (6 bases). Germline V gene sequence: CDR1 ENHRY, CDR2 SYGVKD. The CDR3 covers 16 residues. V was trimmed by 0 bases and J by 5 bases, leaving 16 bases between them. The DNA for the CDR3 is TGTGCCATCAGTGAGTCCGGACAGCTTGAGGTGTATGGCTACACCTTC. Protein sequence: CAISESGQLEVYGYTF.

The J gene is TRBJ2-7, the V gene TRBV5-1; D possibly corresponds to TRBD2 (5 bases). Germline assignment: CDR1 SGHRS and CDR2 YFSETQ. The V end was cut by 3 bases, the J end by 2 bases, with 15 bases between. The CDR3 length is 15 residues. Here the CDR3 DNA reads TGCGCCAGCAGCTATCCGGGAACCCCCACCTACGAGCAGTACTTC. Translating gives CASSYPGTPTYEQYF.

The J gene is TRBJ2-5, the V gene TRBV7-7, with D possibly TRBD2 on 5 matching bases. Germline V lookup: CDR1 SSHAT, CDR2 FNYEAQ (reference sequence). Trimming cost V 3 bases and J 2 bases, with 13 bases left between them. The length of the CDR3 is 15 residues. The CDR3 DNA reads as TGTGCCAGCAGCTTTTTTCCGGGATCACAAGAGACCCAGTACTTC. Protein product: CASSFFPGSQETQYF. The complete variable domain, with remaining parts taken from reference TRBV7-7 and TRBJ2-5, reads GAGVSQSPRYKVTKRGQDVTLRCDPISSHATLYWYQQALGQGPEFLTYFNYEAQPDKSGLPSDRFSAERPEGSISTLTIQRTEQRDSAMYRCASSFFPGSQETQYFGPGTRLLVL.

This sequence joins TRBV5-1 and TRBJ2-7; 8 positions agree with TRBD1. V was pared by 4 bases and J by 7 bases, with 10 bases of the junction left unmatched. The CDR3 has 14 residues. The V gene's germline CDR1 is SGHRS and CDR2 YFSETQ. This CDR3 reads CASSIKTGVTEQYF. The CDR3 DNA reads as TGCGCCAGCAGCATCAAGACAGGGGTAACAGAGCAGTACTTC.

This chain links TRBV7-9 with TRBJ2-1, with TRBD2 as a possible D gene (7 bases). With 3 bases removed from V and 9 bases from J, the gap between germline ends came to 21 bases. The CDR3 sequence is 16 residues long. Germline V gene lookup returns CDR1 SEHNR and CDR2 FQNEAQ (reference sequence). Here the CDR3 reads CASSFIVGGASSEQFF. The DNA for the CDR3 is TGTGCCAGCAGCTTTATCGTAGGGGGGGCGTCCAGTGAGCAGTTCTTC. The full variable domain, with the rest looked up from reference TRBV7-9 and TRBJ2-1, is DTGVSQNPRHKITKRGQNVTFRCDPISEHNRLYWYRQTLGQGPEFLTYFQNEAQLEKSRLLSDRFSAERPKGSFSTLEIQRTEQGDSAMYLCASSFIVGGASSEQFFGPGTRLTVL.

V gene TRBV6-1 combines with J gene TRBJ1-2; 7 bases align to TRBD1. Per germline, CDR1 MNHNS and CDR2 SASEGT. This CDR3 spans 14 amino acids. V lost 6 bases to trimming and J lost 2 bases; unmatched junction nucleotides: 6. Here the CDR3 DNA reads TGTGCCAGCAGCCGACAGGGATTAAACTATGGCTACACCTTC. It is translated as CASSRQGLNYGYTF.

Regarding this clone: Germline is not matched at one junction end, which may reflect a read error. This chain uses TRBV4-1 with TRBJ1-6, with D unclear. Germline V gene sequence: CDR1 MGHRA, CDR2 YSYEKL. The CDR3 is 15 residues long. CDR3 nucleotide sequence: TGTGCCAGCAGCCAAGGAACAGCTGAGAATTCACCCCTCCACTTT. Translation gives CASSQGTAENSPLHF.

V gene TRBV5-1 combines with J gene TRBJ1-1, with 11 bases aligning to TRBD1. Germline V lookup: CDR1 SGHRS, CDR2 YFSETQ. This CDR3 is built from 13 residues. V shed 5 bases, J shed 5 bases, and the junction held 2 bases outside the gene matches. This CDR3 reads CASSWDRGTEAFF. CDR3 bases: TGCGCCAGCAGTTGGGACAGGGGGACTGAAGCTTTCTTT.

The V and J genes are TRBV11-2 and TRBJ1-3; no definite D call. Deletions cut 1 base from V and 0 bases from J, with 4 bases between. The germline V gene has CDR1 SGHAT and CDR2 FQNNGV. There are 14 residues in the CDR3. This CDR3 is CASSLAFSGNTIYF. DNA for the CDR3: TGTGCCAGCAGCTTAGCTTTCTCTGGAAACACCATATATTTT.